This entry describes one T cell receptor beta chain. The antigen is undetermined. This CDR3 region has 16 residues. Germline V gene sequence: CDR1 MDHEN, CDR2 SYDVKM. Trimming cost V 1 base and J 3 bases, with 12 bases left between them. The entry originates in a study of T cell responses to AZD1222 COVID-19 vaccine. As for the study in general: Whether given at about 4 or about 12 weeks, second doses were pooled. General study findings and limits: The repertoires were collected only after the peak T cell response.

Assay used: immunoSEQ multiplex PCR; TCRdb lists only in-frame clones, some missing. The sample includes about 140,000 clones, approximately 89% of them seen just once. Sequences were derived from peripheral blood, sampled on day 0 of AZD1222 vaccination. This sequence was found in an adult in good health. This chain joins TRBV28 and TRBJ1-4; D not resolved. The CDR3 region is CASSLFSGRSNEKLFF. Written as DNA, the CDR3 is TGTGCCAGCAGTTTATTTTCCGGGAGGTCTAATGAAAAACTGTTTTTT.